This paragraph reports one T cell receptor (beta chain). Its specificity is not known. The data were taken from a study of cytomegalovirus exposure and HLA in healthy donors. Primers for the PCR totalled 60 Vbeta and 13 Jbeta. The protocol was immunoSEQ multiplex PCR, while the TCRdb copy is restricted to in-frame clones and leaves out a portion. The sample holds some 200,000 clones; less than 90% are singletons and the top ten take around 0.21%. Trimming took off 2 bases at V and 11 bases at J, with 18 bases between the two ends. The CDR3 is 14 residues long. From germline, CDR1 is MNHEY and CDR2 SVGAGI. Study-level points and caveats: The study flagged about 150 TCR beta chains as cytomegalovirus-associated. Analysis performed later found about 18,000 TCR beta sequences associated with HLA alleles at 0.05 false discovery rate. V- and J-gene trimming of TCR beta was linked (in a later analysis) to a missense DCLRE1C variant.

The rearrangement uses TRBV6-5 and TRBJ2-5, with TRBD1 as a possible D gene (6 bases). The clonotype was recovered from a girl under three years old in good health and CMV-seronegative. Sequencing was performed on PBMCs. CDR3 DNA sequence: TGTGCCAGCAGTTACGACGACAGGAGCGAGGAGCAGTACTTC. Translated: CASSYDDRSEEQYF.